The 2 T cell receptor beta chains given below trace back to one sample, sequenced in a study of beta chain features in type 1 diabetes. Reverse transcribing all isolated RNA meant expressed TCRB transcripts were sequenced. Profiled with immunoSEQ multiplex PCR; TCRdb holds only in-frame clones, not every one. The sample gives 300,000 to 350,000 clones, around 15% of which show up once; around 7% is in the top ten. The sequenced material came from central memory CD4+ T cells from blood. The origin of the receptors is a young man in good health.

This sequence joins TRBV7-9 and TRBJ2-7, with 9 positions matching TRBD1. Germline CDR1 is SEHNR and CDR2 is FQNEAQ (reference sequence). Trimming removed 5 bases from V and 0 bases from J; junction bases left unmatched: 8. This CDR3 is 16 amino acids long. The CDR3 DNA is TGTGCCAGCAGCGTAACCACAGGGGGCCTCTCCTACGAGCAGTACTTC. Translation gives CASSVTTGGLSYEQYF.

V is TRBV5-4 and J is TRBJ2-3; D not certain. Germline loops: CDR1 SGHNT, CDR2 YYREEE (reference sequence). The CDR3 runs 17 residues. Trimming took 0 bases from V and 0 from J, leaving 14 bases between them. The CDR3 sequence is CASSLALGGASTDTQYF. The CDR3 nucleotides are TGTGCCAGCAGCTTGGCCCTTGGCGGAGCGAGCACAGATACGCAGTATTTT. Complete variable domain (other parts from reference TRBV5-4 and TRBJ2-3): ETGVTQSPTHLIKTRGQQVTLRCSSQSGHNTVSWYQQALGQGPQFIFQYYREEENGRGNFPPRFSGLQFPNYSSELNVNALELDDSALYLCASSLALGGASTDTQYFGPGTRLTVL.